This T cell receptor (beta chain) came from a study of vaccination and CD4 T cells after COVID-19. Overall study context: There were two doses of either BNT162b2 or mRNA-1273 vaccine given to participants. Samples taken post-COVID came a median around 3.5 months after diagnosis, ranging from 35 to 161. A median of around 70 days (range 14 to 241) separated dose two from the taking of post-vaccine samples. The authors exposed cells to overlapping spike peptides derived from SARS-CoV-2, HCoV-NL63, HCoV-OC43 and HCoV-229E.

As for treatment: approximately nine-day PBMC culture with coronavirus spike peptide pools or control peptides (ViraFEST assay). Oncomine TCR Beta short-read sequencing was applied to DNA from cultured CD4+ T cells. Using its own MiXCR run on the PCR reads, TCRdb lists one record per CDR3 protein. Counted here are around 10,000 distinct CDR3 sequences, roughly two fifths occurring once; the ten biggest clones make up 25% to 30%. On this clonotype itself: The antigen remains undetermined.

The CDR3 sequence is 16 residues long. Trimming cost V 1 base and J 4 bases; bases outside gene matches: 7. Germline V gene lookup returns CDR1 DFQATT and CDR2 SNEGSKA (reference sequence). The sample consisted of CD4+ T cells from blood, cultured in vitro. This sequence was found in a human donor who had recovered from COVID-19. This chain connects TRBV20-1 to TRBJ1-1; 12 nucleotides match TRBD1. This CDR3 reads CSARGGQGAWSTEAFF. The CDR3 DNA reads TGCAGTGCTAGAGGGGGACAGGGGGCATGGAGCACTGAAGCTTTCTTT.